The entry below describes one T cell receptor (beta chain). CDR3 length equals 15 residues. With 3 bases clipped from V and 7 bases from J, the junction kept 8 bases outside the gene matches. Germline lookup yields CDR1 SEHNR and CDR2 FQNEAQ (reference sequence). Clones were sequenced by immunoSEQ multiplex PCR, and TCRdb holds only the in-frame ones, with some missing. The sample has tens of thousands of clones, less than 97% seen once. The data derive from a study of technical replicates of blood from several donors. The source of this sequence is a human donor in good health. The sequenced sample consisted of T cells isolated from PBMCs. This rearrangement joins TRBV7-9 to TRBJ1-4; TRBD1 matches at 7 bases. The CDR3 region is CASSLYGQASEKLFF. CDR3 coding DNA: TGTGCCAGCAGCTTGTACGGACAGGCTAGTGAAAAACTGTTTTTT.